Listed here are 23 T cell receptor beta chains from one sample, sequenced in a study of T cell responses to AZD1222 COVID-19 vaccine. TCRdb's table, derived via immunoSEQ multiplex PCR, lists solely in-frame clones and lacks some. The sample shows 66,000 or so clones, roughly 78% of them seen only once. The material sequenced was peripheral blood, taken on day 0 of MenACWY control vaccination. The origin of the receptors is an adult in good health.

The J gene is TRBJ1-1, the V gene TRBV28; 9 nucleotides agree with TRBD1. The CDR3 extends over 13 amino acids. Trimming cost V 2 bases and J 9 bases; bases outside gene matches: 4. Germline loops: CDR1 MDHEN, CDR2 SYDVKM. The DNA for the CDR3 is TGTGCCAGCAGTTTACCCGACAGGGGGAAAGCTTTCTTT. Encoded protein: CASSLPDRGKAFF.

DNA for the CDR3: TGTGCCGGACTCAGGGGCTATAATTCACCCCTCCACTTT. Translation: CAGLRGYNSPLHF. This sequence joins TRBV6-4 and TRBJ1-6; a weak D match, TRBD1 (6 bases). Between the trimmed V and J ends, which lost 11 bases and 3 bases, there was a span of 11 bases. CDR1 is MRHNA and CDR2 is SNTAGT in the germline V gene. The CDR3 runs to 13 residues.

This clone was seen a handful of times. The rearrangement links TRBV20-1 to TRBJ2-3; D may be TRBD2 (5 bases). The germline V gene encodes CDR1 DFQATT and CDR2 SNEGSKA (reference sequence). Trimming stripped 6 bases from V and 6 bases from J, with 7 bases between. This CDR3 spans 10 amino acids. CDR3 nucleotide sequence: TGCAGTGCAGAGCGGGATACGCAGTATTTT. Translating gives CSAERDTQYF.

In this sample, this clone turned up a few times. The V call is TRBV2, the J call TRBJ2-4; D is uncertain. The CDR3 extends over 13 amino acids. Between the trimmed V and J ends, which lost 6 bases and 6 bases, there was a span of 12 bases. Looked up from germline, CDR1 is SNHLY and CDR2 is FYNNEI. Here the CDR3 reads CASRAGPINIQYF. Here the CDR3 DNA reads TGTGCCAGCAGGGCCGGGCCGATAAACATTCAGTACTTC.

J is TRBJ2-3 and V is TRBV5-1; a weak D match, TRBD2 (5 bases). Germline V gene data show CDR1 as SGHRS and CDR2 as YFSETQ. The CDR3 runs 14 residues. Trimming pared 5 bases from V and 2 bases from J, leaving 12 bases between. The chain's CDR3 is CASSFSESTDTQYF. CDR3 DNA: TGCGCCAGCAGTTTTAGCGAGTCCACAGATACGCAGTATTTT.

The gene calls are TRBV2 and TRBJ2-4; D not certain. This CDR3 is built from 16 residues. Germline V CDR1 and CDR2: SNHLY, FYNNEI. The V end was cut by 6 bases, the J end by 1 base, with 16 bases between. The CDR3, as DNA: TGTGCCAGCAGCGCGGTTCCCTTCGGGGCCAAAAACATTCAGTACTTC. Translated: CASSAVPFGAKNIQYF.

Within the sample, this clone is medium-sized. V gene TRBV18 combines with J gene TRBJ2-1; D is undetermined. Germline V gives CDR1 KGHSH, CDR2 LQKENI. V was clipped by 2 bases and J by 9 bases, with 5 bases between them. The CDR3 is made up of 11 amino acids. CDR3 sequence reads: CASSPGVEQFF. The CDR3 DNA is TGTGCCAGCTCACCAGGGGTTGAGCAGTTCTTC. Full variable domain (rest looked up from reference TRBV18 and TRBJ2-1): NAGVMQNPRHLVRRRGQEARLRCSPMKGHSHVYWYRQLPEEGLKFMVYLQKENIIDESGMPKERFSAEFPKEGPSILRIQQVVRGDSAAYFCASSPGVEQFFGPGTRLTVL.

The chain uses TRBV18 and TRBJ2-7; D gene ambiguous. From germline, CDR1 is KGHSH and CDR2 LQKENI. CDR3 length: 13 residues. V was trimmed by 3 bases and J by 1 base, leaving 7 bases between them. The CDR3 DNA sequence: TGTGCCAGCTCACCGGGCCGTTCCTACGAGCAGTACTTC. It specifies CASSPGRSYEQYF.

This sequence joins TRBV6-4 and TRBJ1-1, with TRBD1 matching 9 bases. CDR3 length: 14 amino acids. Germline-derived CDR1 and CDR2 are MRHNA and SNTAGT. V gave up 10 bases and J gave up 2 bases; unmatched junction bases: 8. In DNA form, the CDR3 reads TGTGCCACTACGGGACAGGGCTTTAACACTGAAGCTTTCTTT. This codes for CATTGQGFNTEAFF.

This clone was detected only once. The chain employs TRBV3-1 (or the pseudogene TRBV3-2) and TRBJ2-7; TRBD2 aligns across 8 bases. V shed 6 bases and J 6 bases; nucleotides not matched to a gene: 10. The CDR3 spans 14 residues. Germline values: CDR1 LGHDT, CDR2 YNNKEL (reference sequence). This chain's CDR3 is CASSQGLAGSEQYF. In nucleotides, the CDR3 is TGTGCCAGCAGTCAGGGATTAGCGGGAAGCGAGCAGTACTTC.

The chain recombines TRBV7-9 with TRBJ1-2; the D is unclear. Germline values: CDR1 SEHNR, CDR2 FQNEAQ (reference sequence). CDR3 length: 12 residues. Between the trimmed V and J ends, which lost 4 bases and 9 bases, there was a span of 12 bases. DNA for the CDR3: TGTGCCAGCAGCTCCGACCACATGAGCTACACCTTC. As protein: CASSSDHMSYTF.

The J gene is TRBJ1-2, the V gene TRBV6-1; D is unresolved. The CDR3 loop spans 14 amino acids. With 0 bases removed from V and 6 bases from J, the gap between germline ends came to 11 bases. CDR1 and CDR2 from the germline V gene are MNHNS and SASEGT. CDR3 sequence (DNA): TGTGCCAGCAGTGAAGCTTCGAGAGGGCATGGCTACACCTTC. The encoded protein is CASSEASRGHGYTF.

The chain recombines TRBV9 with TRBJ2-7; D is undetermined. Germline values: CDR1 SGDLS, CDR2 YYNGEE. The CDR3 has 14 residues. Trimming cost V 0 bases and J 2 bases, with 9 bases left between them. Here the CDR3 DNA reads TGTGCCAGCAGCGTAGATTACGGACCCTACGAGCAGTACTTC. Translation: CASSVDYGPYEQYF.

This clone was counted between two and nine times. This chain joins TRBV11-1 and TRBJ2-4, with D unclear. Per germline, CDR1 SGHAT and CDR2 FQDESV (reference sequence). The V end was cut by 0 bases, the J end by 4 bases, with 19 bases between. The CDR3 is made up of 18 amino acids. CDR3 region: CASSLAGGLAGAKNIQYF. CDR3 coding DNA: TGTGCCAGCAGCTTAGCGGGTGGCCTGGCAGGAGCAAAAAACATTCAGTACTTC.

This sequence joins TRBV18 and TRBJ1-1; D perhaps matches TRBD1 (5 bases). The CDR3 runs to 17 residues. V was shortened by 1 base and J by 4 bases, with 19 bases between the two germline ends. The germline V gene encodes CDR1 KGHSH and CDR2 LQKENI. The CDR3 region has the DNA TGTGCCAGCTCACCACAGGAAGGCAGCAGGGTCGGCACTGAAGCTTTCTTT. This codes for CASSPQEGSRVGTEAFF.

The chain uses TRBV2 and TRBJ2-7; 8 nucleotides match TRBD1. This CDR3 has 14 residues. CDR1 and CDR2 (germline): SNHLY, FYNNEI. V lost 3 bases to trimming and J lost 4 bases; unmatched junction nucleotides: 5. This CDR3 reads CASSERDRRYEQYF. The CDR3 region has the DNA TGTGCCAGCAGTGAGAGGGACAGGCGATACGAGCAGTACTTC.

V gene TRBV28 combines with J gene TRBJ1-1, with D uncertain. Trimming stripped 5 bases from V and 2 bases from J, with 6 bases between. Per the germline V gene, CDR1 is MDHEN and CDR2 is SYDVKM. This CDR3 comprises 12 residues. CDR3 in DNA: TGTGCCAGCAGTCGTTTTAACACTGAAGCTTTCTTT. As protein: CASSRFNTEAFF.

V usage is TRBV7-9 and J usage is TRBJ2-2, with D perhaps matching TRBD1 (6 bases). The CDR3 is 14 residues long. Trimming removed 7 bases at V and 1 base at J, with 10 bases between. CDR1 is SEHNR, CDR2 FQNEAQ, per germline (reference sequence). As DNA, the CDR3 is TGTGCCAGCACAGGACAGAAGAACACCGGGGAGCTGTTTTTT. It codes for CASTGQKNTGELFF.

The rearrangement links TRBV19 to TRBJ2-3; 7 positions match TRBD2. Per germline, CDR1 LNHDA and CDR2 SQIVND (reference sequence). V gave up 4 bases and J gave up 4 bases; unmatched junction bases: 8. The CDR3 runs 15 residues. CDR3 DNA: TGTGCCAGTAGTACCGGGGCGGGAGTATCAGATACGCAGTATTTT. Encoded protein: CASSTGAGVSDTQYF.

DNA of the CDR3: TGTGCCAGCAGCCCCCGGACAGGGGTAGAATTGGCCGGGGAGCTGTTTTTT. Amino acid sequence: CASSPRTGVELAGELFF. The chain has TRBV4-2 and TRBJ2-2, with TRBD1 matching over 9 bases. The germline V gene has CDR1 LGHNA and CDR2 YNFKEQ. V dropped 4 bases and J dropped 6; count of bases not matched to a gene: 12. This CDR3 has 17 residues.

This clone was counted a few times. The sample carries other DNA sequences with the same CDR3. The chain recombines TRBV6-5 with TRBJ2-1; D unclear. Trimming shortened V by 4 bases and J by 4 bases, and 5 bases separated the two germline ends. Germline loops: CDR1 MNHEY, CDR2 SVGAGI. This CDR3 comprises 12 residues. The CDR3 nucleotides are TGTGCCAGCAGTTCCGGTTACAATGAGCAGTTCTTC. This encodes CASSSGYNEQFF.

The J gene is TRBJ1-4, the V gene TRBV28, with 8 positions matching TRBD1. Germline V gene lookup returns CDR1 MDHEN and CDR2 SYDVKM. CDR3 length: 15 amino acids. J was trimmed by 7 bases and V by 8 bases; bases with no gene match: 12. The DNA for the CDR3 is TGTGCCAGCGGAGGCCAACAGGGGGGTTTTGAAAAACTGTTTTTT. It codes for CASGGQQGGFEKLFF.

This CDR3 is CASSPIVPEDIYGYTF. CDR3 DNA sequence: TGTGCCAGTTCCCCTATTGTTCCCGAGGACATCTATGGCTACACCTTC. This rearrangement joins TRBV5-6 to TRBJ1-2; perhaps TRBD1 as D (5 bases). CDR1 and CDR2 from the germline V gene are SGHDT and YYEEEE. The CDR3 contains 16 residues. Trimming pared 8 bases from V and 4 bases from J, leaving 24 bases between.